The clone carrying this T cell receptor beta chain has a single count. These data are taken from a study of Ad26.COV2.S vaccination and SARS-CoV-2 variants. Method: immunoSEQ multiplex PCR; TCRdb's copy keeps in-frame clones and lacks some. The table shows hundreds of thousands of clones, with 89% occurring only once. The treatment here: about 20 received Ad26.COV2.S at low or high dose, single or two shots; roughly five received placebo; per-sample allocation not given. Vaccine and placebo recipients were sampled on day 63 after the first injection. The sequence came from a person aged 18-60 years who received the Ad26.COV2.S COVID-19 vaccine or a placebo. Source: peripheral blood, taken in a trial of Ad26.COV2.S vaccine versus placebo.

The DNA for the CDR3 is TGTGCCACCAGTGACCCGGACAGGGGCAACATTCAGTACTTC. It translates to CATSDPDRGNIQYF. The V call is TRBV24-1, the J call TRBJ2-4; TRBD1 aligns across 9 bases. CDR3 length: 14 amino acids. Losses at the gene ends were 4 bases for V and 7 bases for J; bases not matched to a gene: 4. Germline CDR1 is KGHDR and CDR2 is SFDVKD.